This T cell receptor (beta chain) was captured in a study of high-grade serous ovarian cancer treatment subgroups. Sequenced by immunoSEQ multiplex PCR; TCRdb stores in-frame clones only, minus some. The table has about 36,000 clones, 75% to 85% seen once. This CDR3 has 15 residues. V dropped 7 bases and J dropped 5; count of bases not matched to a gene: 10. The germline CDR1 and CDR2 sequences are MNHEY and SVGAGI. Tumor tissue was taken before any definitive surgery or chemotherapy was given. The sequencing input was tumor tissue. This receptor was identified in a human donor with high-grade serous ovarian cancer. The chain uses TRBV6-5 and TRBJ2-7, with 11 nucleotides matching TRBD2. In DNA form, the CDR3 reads TGTGCCAGCAACATAGCGGGAGGGCCCAGGGACGAGCAGTACTTC. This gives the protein CASNIAGGPRDEQYF.